This T cell receptor (beta chain) came from a study of long-term antiretroviral therapy in people with HIV. General study results and limits: ART was followed by higher diversity that remained below transplant donor controls.

The authors ran the immunoSEQ assay, v3.0, at survey level. TCRdb's copy holds only in-frame clones and misses some; the assay was immunoSEQ multiplex PCR. The table lists around 20,000 clones, around four fifths of them singletons. CDR3 length: 16 residues. CDR1 MDHEN and CDR2 SYDVKM come from the germline V gene. J lost 6 bases, V lost 3 bases, and 13 bases had no gene match. With respect to this clone: Its antigen remains unidentified.

V is TRBV28 and J is TRBJ2-7; 8 bases agree with TRBD2. The sample in question was unsorted PBMCs, obtained 0.5 years after starting antiretroviral therapy. This sequence was found in a man between 18 and 29 years old with HIV. The CDR3 region has the DNA TGTGCCAGCAGTTTCGTAAGCGGGAGCGAGCAGGGCGAGCAGTACTTC. It yields the protein CASSFVSGSEQGEQYF.